One and the same sample provided the 14 T cell receptor beta chains below, sequenced in a study of T cells in Graves' hyperthyroidism and ophthalmopathy. Amplification targeted TCR beta CDR3 regions from RNA transcripts. First-round RT-PCR with HTBI primers amplified the TCR CDR3 region. TCRdb reanalysed the multiplex PCR reads using MiXCR and keeps one entry per CDR3 protein. Of 200,000 to 250,000 distinct CDR3 sequences in the sample, around 24% are singletons; the top ten hold about 40%. The sample comprised blood. Receptor source: a woman between 40 and 55 years old with Graves' ophthalmopathy.

This clonotype was recorded at least ten times. The gene calls are TRBV28 and TRBJ2-1; TRBD2 aligns across 9 bases. Germline trimming cut 5 bases from V and 8 bases from J; bases unmatched to any gene: 4. The germline CDR1 and CDR2 sequences are MDHEN and SYDVKM. The CDR3 consists of 13 residues. In DNA, the CDR3 is TGTGCCAGCAGTCCAAGGACTAGCGATGAGCAGTTCTTC. Translation gives CASSPRTSDEQFF.

This clonotype was seen ten or more times. The chain joins TRBV10-3 to TRBJ2-6, with 8 bases that match TRBD2. J was trimmed by 3 bases and V by 4 bases; bases with no gene match: 8. The germline gives CDR1 ENHRY, CDR2 SYGVKD. The CDR3 contains 17 residues. The chain's CDR3 is CAISGRSGGLGANVLTF. In DNA, the CDR3 is TGTGCCATCAGTGGACGGTCGGGAGGGCTTGGGGCCAACGTCCTGACTTTC.

Comments on this clonotype: A much more abundant neighbour one base away suggests this may be a read error. V and J are TRBV30 and TRBJ1-6; 7 bases are shared with TRBD1. CDR1 GTSNPN and CDR2 SVGIG come from the germline V gene (reference sequence). The CDR3 contains 13 residues. CDR3 in DNA: TGTGCCTGGAGTGTGGACAGGAATTCACCCCTCGACTTT. Protein sequence: CAWSVDRNSPLDF. The full variable domain, its missing parts supplied by reference TRBV30 and TRBJ1-6, is SQTIHQWPATLVQPVGSPLSLECTVEGTSNPNLYWYRQAAGRGLQLLFYSVGIGQISSEVPQNLSASRPQDRQFILSSKKLLLSDSGFYLCAWSVDRNSPLDFGNGTRLTVT.

This clonotype has at least ten counts. The V and J genes are TRBV19 and TRBJ1-2, with 7 bases matching TRBD1. Germline lookup yields CDR1 LNHDA and CDR2 SQIVND (reference sequence). The CDR3 totals 15 residues. With V trimmed by 2 bases and J by 7 bases, 10 bases remained unmatched. The DNA of the CDR3 is TGTGCCAGTAGTATATTTGGACAGGATTCAGGTGGCTACACCTTC. Translated: CASSIFGQDSGGYTF.

In its sample, this clonotype was seen many times. For the CDR3, the DNA is TGTGCCAGCAGCCACACTAGCGGGAACAACGAGCAGTACTTC. Translation: CASSHTSGNNEQYF. The V gene is TRBV3-1, the J gene TRBJ2-7; 10 positions agree with TRBD2. The CDR3 extends over 14 amino acids. CDR1 LGHDT and CDR2 YNNKEL come from the germline V gene (reference sequence). Losses at the gene ends were 3 bases for V and 5 bases for J; bases not matched to a gene: 4.

In this sample, this clonotype turned up many times. The rearrangement uses TRBV19 and TRBJ1-1; D is unresolved. There are 11 residues in the CDR3. Germline values: CDR1 LNHDA, CDR2 SQIVND (reference sequence). Trimming cost V 1 base and J 7 bases, with 4 bases left between them. CDR3 sequence reads: CASSIVHEAFF. The CDR3 DNA follows: TGTGCCAGTAGTATAGTCCATGAAGCTTTCTTT.

This clonotype was counted many times. At one boundary the junction diverges from the germline segment, which might be a read error. The V gene is TRBV19, the J gene TRBJ2-7; D may correspond to TRBD1 or TRBD2 (5 bases each). The V gene's germline CDR1 is LNHDA and CDR2 SQIVND (reference sequence). The length of the CDR3 is 15 residues. The CDR3 protein is CASSMGPRGTYGQYF. The CDR3 nucleotides are TGTGCCAGTAGTATGGGACCTAGAGGTACCTACGGGCAGTACTTC.

This clonotype appeared many times. The chain has TRBV2 and TRBJ1-1; D ambiguous. The CDR3 spans 15 residues. In germline, CDR1 is SNHLY, CDR2 FYNNEI. Trimming took off 2 bases at V and 4 bases at J, with 14 bases between the two ends. CDR3 nucleotides: TGTGCCAGCAGTGAAATGTTAGGCGGGGTCACTGAAGCTTTCTTT. It translates to CASSEMLGGVTEAFF.

The CDR3 protein is CATWDRESSAFF. CDR3 bases: TGTGCCACGTGGGACAGGGAGTCGTCAGCTTTCTTT. The chain joins TRBV28 to TRBJ1-1, with 9 bases that match TRBD1. Looked up from germline, CDR1 is MDHEN and CDR2 is SYDVKM. This CDR3 contains 12 residues. The V and J ends lost 10 bases and 10 bases, in that order; junction bases with no gene match: 10.

This clonotype was detected ten times or more. J is TRBJ1-1 and V is TRBV12-3 or TRBV12-4, with 9 positions matching TRBD1. The CDR3 loop spans 16 amino acids. The ends lost 6 bases at V and 6 bases at J; junction bases unmatched: 14. CDR3 protein: CASSRDRGFGFSEAFF. The CDR3 DNA is TGTGCCAGCAGCCGTGACAGGGGGTTTGGGTTCTCTGAAGCTTTCTTT.

The chain has TRBV12-3 or TRBV12-4 and TRBJ1-5, with D perhaps TRBD1 (6 bases). V was pared by 9 bases and J by 2 bases, with 14 bases between. The CDR3 has 14 amino acids. CDR3 region: CASNNRAGNQPQHF. For the CDR3, the DNA is TGTGCCAGTAATAACAGGGCCGGCAATCAGCCCCAGCATTTT.

This clonotype was seen at least ten times. The rearrangement links TRBV27 to TRBJ2-7; TRBD2 agrees at 8 bases. The CDR3 sequence is 16 residues long. CDR1 MNHEY and CDR2 SMNVEV come from the germline V gene (reference sequence). V was pared by 5 bases and J by 4 bases, with 13 bases of the junction left unmatched. Here the CDR3 reads CASSAPPRAGAYEQYF. CDR3 sequence (DNA): TGTGCCAGCAGTGCCCCCCCCCGAGCGGGAGCTTACGAGCAGTACTTC.

The table lists this clonotype with many counts. The CDR3 DNA reads TGTGCCACCAGTGAAACGGGAAACACCATATATTTT. Its protein is CATSETGNTIYF. The chain joins TRBV24-1 to TRBJ1-3; no reliable D call. This CDR3 is 12 amino acids long. Trimming took off 4 bases at V and 4 bases at J, with 4 bases between the two ends. The germline CDR1 and CDR2 sequences are KGHDR and SFDVKD.

The sample holds many counts of this clonotype. The V call is TRBV6-1, the J call TRBJ2-7; TRBD1 aligns across 7 bases. The CDR3 totals 15 residues. Unmatched junction bases numbered 7, after V lost 3 bases and J lost 2 bases. Germline V CDR1 and CDR2: MNHNS, SASEGT. CDR3 in DNA: TGTGCCAGCAGTGAGACGGACAGGTCCACCTACGAGCAGTACTTC. It encodes CASSETDRSTYEQYF.